The rows below give T cell receptor beta chains drawn from one sample of a study of cytomegalovirus exposure and HLA in healthy donors. Measured with immunoSEQ multiplex PCR; TCRdb has only the in-frame clones, and not every one. The data contain about 280,000 clones, roughly 90% of them seen just once; the ten biggest clones take up less than 2.5%. The sequenced sample consisted of PBMCs. Receptors originate from a young woman in good health and CMV-seronegative. Each CDR3 is given with its conserved first and last residue. The D gene is left open where the match is weak. Size tells how often a clone was seen (once, few, many) or the class of an expanded clone, and some rows leave it out.

v_call	j_call	d_call	clone_size	cdr3_aa
TRBV2	TRBJ2-1	TRBD2	.	CASLGGGPGNEQFF
TRBV5-1	TRBJ2-1	TRBD1	.	CASSYGQGKNEQFF
TRBV4-2	TRBJ1-1	TRBD1	few	CASSHPTGQNTEAFF
TRBV5-1	TRBJ2-2	TRBD2	.	CASSLAGGVRNTGELFF
TRBV30	TRBJ1-2	.	.	CAWSRGESARGYTF
TRBV7-8	TRBJ2-1	TRBD2	.	CASSPKSGGYNEQFF
TRBV2	TRBJ1-5	.	.	CASSTFSNQPQHF
TRBV18	TRBJ2-2	TRBD1	.	CASSSGTGNTGELFF
TRBV6-1	TRBJ2-7	.	once	CASSEYYRDTYEQYF
TRBV9	TRBJ2-1	TRBD2	.	CASSVRPAGGGEQFF
TRBV5-1	TRBJ1-2	TRBD1	.	CASSLGQGNGYTF
TRBV7-3	TRBJ1-6	TRBD1	.	CASSRGQGGSPLHF
TRBV2	TRBJ1-6	TRBD1	.	CASSERDSPGYNSPLHF
TRBV7-6	TRBJ2-7	.	.	CASSPEGEYEQYF
TRBV9	TRBJ1-2	TRBD1	.	CASRSHRGSYGYTF
TRBV27	TRBJ1-2	.	.	CASSGAGQGPRGYTF
TRBV6-1	TRBJ1-5	.	.	CASREVTGDNQPQHF
TRBV9	TRBJ2-5	.	.	CASRGTGGVTQYF
TRBV7-2	TRBJ1-2	TRBD1	.	CASSLGTGINYGYTF
TRBV13	TRBJ1-1	.	.	CASRTEGLTNTEAFF
TRBV19	TRBJ1-6	TRBD1	.	CASTPRMDRVGSPLHF
TRBV7-9	TRBJ2-7	TRBD2	once	CASSLWGGSRSSYEQYF
TRBV9	TRBJ2-3	.	.	CASSLSTDTQYF
TRBV5-4	TRBJ1-1	.	.	CASSLIQQGGTEAFF
TRBV7-7	TRBJ2-3	.	.	CASSSVRTDTQYF
TRBV5-1	TRBJ2-5	.	.	CASSLVGGAQETQYF
TRBV4-1	TRBJ1-3	.	.	CASSQDGERGNTIYF
TRBV5-1	TRBJ1-5	TRBD1	.	CASSLEGQGNQPQHF
TRBV7-6	TRBJ2-7	.	.	CASSLEPSGLISYEQYF
TRBV6-5	TRBJ2-7	TRBD1	.	CASSYSDRGGSTEQYF
TRBV12-5	TRBJ2-5	.	.	CASGWGTGQETQYF
TRBV15	TRBJ1-4	TRBD1	.	CATSAPGTGEGKLFF
TRBV6-6	TRBJ2-3	.	.	CASSYARGTDTQYF
TRBV5-1	TRBJ1-6	.	.	CASSTPDIYNSPLHF
TRBV25-1	TRBJ2-3	TRBD1	.	CASSEIDRGDTQYF
TRBV2	TRBJ2-7	TRBD2	.	CASSERSGGGSEQYF
TRBV15	TRBJ1-2	.	.	CATSSANEGNYGYTF
TRBV2	TRBJ2-3	TRBD1	.	CASSGQGGTDTQYF
TRBV7-2	TRBJ1-2	.	.	CATAGLARGYTF
TRBV14	TRBJ2-5	TRBD2	.	CASSPSGGRGETQYF
TRBV19	TRBJ1-5	TRBD1	.	CASKPGTGTNQPQHF
TRBV21-1	TRBJ2-3	.	.	CASSNRMTSLTDTQYF
TRBV4-1	TRBJ2-7	TRBD1	.	CASSHDRASSYEQYF
TRBV30	TRBJ1-2	.	.	CAWSVQRGTGHVYGYTF
TRBV2	TRBJ2-6	TRBD2	.	CASSPGGFSGANVLTF
TRBV6-5	TRBJ1-4	.	once	CASRSTVGEKLFF
TRBV5-6	TRBJ1-6	.	.	CASSLAGGNSPLHF
TRBV27	TRBJ1-2	.	.	CASSLSFFGQRNGYTF
TRBV5-6	TRBJ1-1	.	few	CASSLSPETEAFF
TRBV13	TRBJ2-2	.	.	CASSLSYSSPGELFF
TRBV10-2	TRBJ1-1	TRBD1	.	CASSQGTGRNTEAFF
TRBV5-6	TRBJ1-4	.	.	CASSLASGFYEKLFF
TRBV10-3	TRBJ1-4	.	.	CAISEGGASTNEKLFF
TRBV27	TRBJ2-5	TRBD2	.	CASSLSGAPEKTQYF
TRBV6-5	TRBJ1-4	.	.	CASSRGREKLFF
TRBV29-1	TRBJ1-1	.	few	CSVVALMDTEAFF
TRBV10-2	TRBJ1-4	.	.	CASYPGQSNEKLFF
TRBV6-1	TRBJ2-7	TRBD1	.	CASSATGGYEQYF
TRBV15	TRBJ2-7	TRBD1	few	CATSSIRDRGYEQYF